A selection of T cell receptor beta chains follows, all from one sample in a study of blood T cell repertoires in COVID-19. The repertoire was sequenced with immunoSEQ multiplex PCR; TCRdb's copy has only in-frame clones and lacks some. The sample has roughly 76,000 clones, around 84% seen once. The source material was peripheral blood. These receptors were taken from a woman between 70 and 85 years old with acute or convalescent COVID-19. The CDR3 runs from the conserved cysteine through the conserved F or W. The order of the fields is CDR3 protein, CDR3 DNA, clone size, D gene, V gene, J gene. D genes are given only for firm matches. Size is omitted from some rows. Given values are once, few, many or a class for expanded clones.

CSVGTHNYGYTF	TGCAGCGTTGGGACACATAACTATGGCTACACCTTC	NA	NA	TRBV29-1	TRBJ1-2
CASSETQGFIGNTIYF	TGTGCCAGCAGTGAAACCCAGGGGTTTATTGGAAACACCATATATTTT	once	NA	TRBV6-1	TRBJ1-3
CASSYGQTGGETQYF	TGTGCCAGCAGTTACGGGCAGACGGGAGGAGAGACCCAGTACTTC	NA	TRBD2	TRBV6-5	TRBJ2-5
CASSFQDLPGGGTEAFF	TGCGCCAGCAGCTTTCAGGACCTGCCCGGGGGGGGCACTGAAGCTTTCTTT	few	NA	TRBV5-1	TRBJ1-1
CASSARSYEQYF	TGCGCCAGCAGTGCGCGTTCCTACGAGCAGTACTTC	NA	NA	TRBV10-2	TRBJ2-7
CASSGTGITGELFF	TGTGCCAGCAGTGGTACAGGGATCACCGGGGAGCTGTTTTTT	NA	NA	TRBV27	TRBJ2-2
CASSLQGIHEQYF	TGTGCCAGCAGCTTACAGGGGATCCACGAGCAGTACTTC	once	NA	TRBV7-2	TRBJ2-7
CASSSLANTEAFF	TGTGCCAGCAGTTCCTTGGCGAACACTGAAGCTTTCTTT	NA	NA	TRBV12-3/TRBV12-4	TRBJ1-1
CASSESRVAGADTQYF	TGCGCCAGCAGTGAGTCCCGGGTAGCGGGAGCAGATACGCAGTATTTT	NA	TRBD2	TRBV10-1	TRBJ2-3
CASSPTPGLAGVTDTQYF	TGTGCCAGCAGCCCAACTCCCGGACTAGCCGGAGTCACAGATACGCAGTATTTT	NA	TRBD2	TRBV27	TRBJ2-3
CAWSPSVEQPQHF	TGTGCCTGGAGTCCTTCGGTAGAACAGCCCCAGCATTTT	NA	NA	TRBV30	TRBJ1-5
CASRPGQANNYGYTF	TGTGCCAGCAGGCCGGGACAGGCGAACAACTATGGCTACACCTTC	NA	TRBD1	TRBV2	TRBJ1-2
CASSQLTRGEQFF	TGTGCCAGCAGCCAACTGACTAGGGGTGAGCAGTTCTTC	NA	NA	TRBV11-3	TRBJ2-1
CASSEGRTVGSQETQYF	TGTGCCAGCAGTGAAGGAAGGACAGTCGGTTCCCAAGAGACCCAGTACTTC	NA	NA	TRBV6-1	TRBJ2-5
CASSDTRLVYNEQFF	TGTGCCAGCAGTGATACGAGACTAGTCTACAATGAGCAGTTCTTC	NA	NA	TRBV2	TRBJ2-1
CASSIAEDRGEQPQHF	TGTGCCAGTAGTATAGCTGAGGACAGGGGTGAGCAGCCCCAGCATTTT	NA	TRBD1	TRBV19	TRBJ1-5
CASSTQDRGRYEQYF	TGTGCCAGCAGCACTCAGGACAGGGGTCGGTACGAGCAGTACTTC	NA	TRBD1	TRBV4-2	TRBJ2-7
CASSIGPPGQGYYEQYF	TGTGCCAGTAGTATAGGCCCACCGGGACAGGGTTACTACGAGCAGTACTTC	NA	TRBD1	TRBV19	TRBJ2-7
CASSTPAGGGPRGELFF	TGTGCCAGTAGTACTCCTGCCGGGGGAGGGCCCCGCGGGGAGCTGTTTTTT	NA	TRBD2	TRBV19	TRBJ2-2
CASSTGTSGLKSSYNEQFF	TGTGCCAGCAGCACCGGGACTAGCGGGCTTAAGAGCTCCTACAATGAGCAGTTCTTC	NA	TRBD2	TRBV9	TRBJ2-1
CASRRDSQGLALNEQFF	TGCGCCAGCAGACGGGACAGTCAGGGACTAGCTTTAAATGAGCAGTTCTTC	NA	TRBD2	TRBV5-1	TRBJ2-1
CASSPPIPTSSGNTIYF	TGTGCCAGCTCACCACCAATCCCGACAAGCTCTGGAAACACCATATATTTT	NA	NA	TRBV18	TRBJ1-3
CASSTRTEITDTQYF	TGTGCCAGTAGTACGCGGACAGAAATCACAGATACGCAGTATTTT	once	NA	TRBV19	TRBJ2-3
CASSYGGSNQPQHF	TGTGCCAGCAGCTACGGGGGTTCCAATCAGCCCCAGCATTTT	NA	NA	TRBV7-9	TRBJ1-5
CASSPPTGAGYTF	TGTGCCAGCAGTCCCCCCACAGGGGCCGGCTACACCTTC	NA	TRBD1	TRBV28	TRBJ1-2
CAWNPRRQVADTQYF	TGTGCCTGGAATCCCCGCCGACAGGTAGCAGATACGCAGTATTTT	NA	NA	TRBV30	TRBJ2-3
CASSPSQENYGYTF	TGCGCCAGCAGCCCCAGCCAGGAAAACTATGGCTACACCTTC	NA	NA	TRBV5-1	TRBJ1-2
CAISEGFSGVGETQYF	TGTGCCATCAGTGAAGGTTTTTCGGGAGTCGGGGAGACCCAGTACTTC	NA	NA	TRBV10-3	TRBJ2-5
CASSEPDRPYGYTF	TGTGCCAGCAGTGAACCAGACAGGCCTTATGGCTACACCTTC	NA	NA	TRBV2	TRBJ1-2
CASSPGGYRGFREQYF	TGCGCCAGCAGCCCTGGCGGGTACAGGGGATTCCGGGAGCAGTACTTC	NA	TRBD1	TRBV4-1	TRBJ2-7
CASSQDLTPAGKLFF	TGTGCCAGCAGCCAAGATTTAACCCCCGCGGGGAAACTGTTTTTT	NA	NA	TRBV3-1/TRBV3-2	TRBJ1-4
CASSPGRSSYNEQFF	TGTGCCAGCAGCCCCGGTAGGAGCTCCTACAATGAGCAGTTCTTC	NA	NA	TRBV3-1/TRBV3-2	TRBJ2-1
CASSRQGRSEQQYF	TGTGCCAGCAGCCGACAGGGACGGTCAGAACAGCAGTACTTC	NA	TRBD1	TRBV5-4	TRBJ2-7
CASIREGRTNEKLFF	TGTGCCAGCATCAGGGAGGGGAGGACTAATGAAAAACTGTTTTTT	NA	NA	TRBV6-6	TRBJ1-4
CASSPGSYSNQPQHF	TGTGCCAGCAGCCCTGGCAGTTATAGCAATCAGCCCCAGCATTTT	NA	NA	TRBV7-2	TRBJ1-5